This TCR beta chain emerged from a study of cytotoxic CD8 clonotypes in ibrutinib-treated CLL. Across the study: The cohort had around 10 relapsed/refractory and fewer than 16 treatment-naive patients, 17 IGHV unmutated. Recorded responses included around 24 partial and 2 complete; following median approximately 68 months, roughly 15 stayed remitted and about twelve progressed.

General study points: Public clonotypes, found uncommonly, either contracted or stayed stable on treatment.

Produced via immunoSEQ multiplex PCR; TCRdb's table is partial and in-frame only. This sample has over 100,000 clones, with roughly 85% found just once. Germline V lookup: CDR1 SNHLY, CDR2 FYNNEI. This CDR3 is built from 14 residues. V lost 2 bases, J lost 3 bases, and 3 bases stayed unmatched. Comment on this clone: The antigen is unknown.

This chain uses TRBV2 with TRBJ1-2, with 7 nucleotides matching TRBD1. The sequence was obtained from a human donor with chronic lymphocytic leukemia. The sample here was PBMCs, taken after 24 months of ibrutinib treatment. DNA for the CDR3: TGTGCCAGCAGTGAACGGGACAGTTACTATGGCTACACCTTC. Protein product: CASSERDSYYGYTF.